A single sample is the source of the 27 T cell receptor beta chains below, sequenced in a study of blood T cell repertoires in COVID-19 (dated by TCRdb to the early 2020s). Library preparation was by the immunoSEQ multiplex PCR assay. TCRdb carries this immuneACCESS record with in-frame sequences only. Its versions omit some clonotypes, under half of them owing to an unresolved V gene in the studies checked, with the rest unexplained. The table for this sample lists some 200,000 clones; approximately 81% of them were counted only once. The ten top clones hold about 11% of the sample. The sequenced material came from peripheral blood. Receptors originate from a woman of 80 years or more with COVID-19, enrolled during active disease.

V gene TRBV5-1 combines with J gene TRBJ2-4; 11 bases align to TRBD1. Trimming cost V 3 bases and J 6 bases; bases outside gene matches: 5. The CDR3 length is 15 residues. Germline CDR1 SGHRS, CDR2 YFSETQ. Here the CDR3 DNA reads TGCGCCAGCAGCTCCACCGGGACAGGGGGAAACATTCAGTACTTC. Its protein product is CASSSTGTGGNIQYF.

The chain has TRBV12-3 or TRBV12-4 and TRBJ2-1; maybe TRBD2 (5 bases). The ends were cut back, 3 bases at V and 14 bases at J, with 14 bases in the middle. CDR3 length: 12 residues. CDR3 DNA sequence: TGTGCCAGCAGTTTGGTGGCACTAGAAAAGTTCTTC. Protein: CASSLVALEKFF.

This chain connects TRBV7-2 to TRBJ1-5; unclear D gene. This CDR3 is built from 13 residues. From germline, CDR1 is SGHTA and CDR2 FQGNSA. V was trimmed by 4 bases and J by 6 bases, leaving 10 bases between them. The CDR3, as DNA: TGTGCCAGCAGCTCCTCCTTTAGTCAGCCCCAGCATTTT. As protein: CASSSSFSQPQHF.

V usage is TRBV3-1 (or the pseudogene TRBV3-2) and J usage is TRBJ1-2; TRBD1 is a possible D gene (5 bases). This CDR3 region has 15 residues. V lost 4 bases to trimming and J lost 8 bases, with 20 bases between them. Per the germline V gene, CDR1 is LGHDT and CDR2 is YNNKEL (reference sequence). CDR3: CASSPDPAGLGGYTF. The CDR3 DNA is TGTGCCAGCAGCCCCGATCCCGCAGGGTTAGGCGGCTACACCTTC.

This chain links TRBV2 with TRBJ1-2, with D perhaps TRBD1 (6 bases). CDR1 and CDR2 from the germline V gene are SNHLY and FYNNEI. This CDR3 region has 15 residues. The V and J ends lost 8 bases and 0 bases respectively, with 16 bases between them. The CDR3 loop is CASVAGERTNYGYTF. CDR3 nucleotides: TGTGCCAGCGTGGCAGGGGAAAGGACTAACTATGGCTACACCTTC.

CDR3 sequence: CASSLGQGARQPQHF. For the CDR3, the DNA is TGTGCCAGCAGCTTAGGACAGGGGGCGCGTCAGCCCCAGCATTTT. V and J are TRBV7-2 and TRBJ1-5, with TRBD1 matching 10 bases. CDR3 length: 15 residues. V trimming: 1 base; J trimming: 6 bases; junction bases outside the gene matches: 3. In germline, CDR1 is SGHTA, CDR2 FQGNSA. The variable domain in full, completed from reference TRBV7-2 and TRBJ1-5, reads GAGVSQSPSNKVTEKGKDVELRCDPISGHTALYWYRQSLGQGLEFLIYFQGNSAPDKSGLPSDRFSAERTGGSVSTLTIQRTQQEDSAVYLCASSLGQGARQPQHFGDGTRLSIL.

CDR3 sequence (DNA): TGTGCCAGCAGCTTTGCAGGGGCTGACACAGATACGCAGTATTTT. Translation gives CASSFAGADTDTQYF. The rearrangement uses TRBV11-1 and TRBJ2-3, with a weak D call TRBD1 (6 bases). The V gene's germline CDR1 is SGHAT and CDR2 FQDESV (reference sequence). The CDR3 extends over 15 amino acids. The V end lost 3 bases, the J end lost 2 bases, and 12 bases lay between the germline ends.

Details on this clone: Other DNA sequences of this sample code for an identical CDR3. The CDR3 sequence: CASSPRDRGNSPLHF. The CDR3 coding sequence is TGTGCCAGCAGCCCCCGGGACAGGGGCAATTCACCCCTCCACTTT. This chain uses TRBV3-1 (or the pseudogene TRBV3-2) with TRBJ1-6, with TRBD1 matching over 10 bases. The junction had 4 bases not matched to a gene; V was cut back by 4 bases and J by 7 bases. Germline V gene data show CDR1 as LGHDT and CDR2 as YNNKEL (reference sequence). This CDR3 is 15 amino acids long.

In this sample, this clone turned up once. The chain carries TRBV7-9 and TRBJ2-1, with D perhaps TRBD1 (6 bases). V was shortened by 0 bases and J by 0 bases, with 12 bases between the two germline ends. CDR1 and CDR2 from the germline V gene are SEHNR and FQNEAQ (reference sequence). This CDR3 has 17 amino acids. The CDR3 sequence: CASSLAQGPTSYNEQFF. The DNA for the CDR3 is TGTGCCAGCAGCTTAGCTCAGGGGCCCACCTCCTACAATGAGCAGTTCTTC.

The rearrangement joins TRBV2 to TRBJ1-1, with D possibly being TRBD1 (6 bases). Trimming took off 5 bases at V and 3 bases at J, with 13 bases between the two ends. CDR1 and CDR2 from the germline V gene are SNHLY and FYNNEI. The CDR3 spans 14 residues. The CDR3 DNA sequence: TGTGCCAGCAGTCAACAGGGAAGAGACACTGAAGCTTTCTTT. As protein: CASSQQGRDTEAFF.

This clone was seen once. The chain carries TRBV5-8 and TRBJ2-7, with D possibly TRBD1 on 5 matching bases. This CDR3 is 12 amino acids long. The germline V gene encodes CDR1 SGHTS and CDR2 YDEGEE. The V end was cut by 6 bases, the J end by 11 bases, with 18 bases between. The CDR3 coding sequence is TGTGCCAGCACCTCTGTTAATATAGGGGAGTACTTC. This codes for CASTSVNIGEYF. The full variable domain, its missing parts supplied by reference TRBV5-8 and TRBJ2-7, is EAGVTQSPTHLIKTRGQQATLRCSPISGHTSVYWYQQALGLGLQFLLWYDEGEERNRGNFPPRFSGRQFPNYSSELNVNALELEDSALYLCASTSVNIGEYFGPGTRLTVT.

The chain combines TRBV19 with TRBJ1-4; D not resolved. The CDR3 extends over 13 amino acids. Germline CDR1 reads LNHDA; CDR2 reads SQIVND (reference sequence). V was cut by 6 bases and J by 5 bases, with 10 bases left in between. CDR3 DNA: TGTGCCAGTAGCAACTCGGGGAATGAAAAACTGTTTTTT. Protein sequence: CASSNSGNEKLFF.

The chain joins TRBV3-1 (or the pseudogene TRBV3-2) to TRBJ2-1, with 8 bases matching TRBD1. The CDR3 contains 13 residues. V trimming: 3 bases; J trimming: 8 bases; junction bases outside the gene matches: 3. CDR1 and CDR2 from the germline V gene are LGHDT and YNNKEL (reference sequence). This CDR3 is CASSQDRAHEQFF. The CDR3 region has the DNA TGTGCCAGCAGCCAGGACAGGGCGCATGAGCAGTTCTTC.

This rearrangement joins TRBV10-2 to TRBJ2-4, with D perhaps TRBD1 (6 bases). Germline CDR1 and CDR2: WSHSY and SAAADI. This CDR3 is 14 amino acids long. V was clipped by 2 bases and J by 4 bases, with 9 bases between them. The CDR3 region is CASSEQGSKNIQYF. CDR3 sequence (DNA): TGCGCCAGCAGTGAGCAGGGGTCAAAAAACATTCAGTACTTC.

The genes are TRBV5-1 and TRBJ2-3, with TRBD2 matching 10 bases. The CDR3 sequence is 17 residues long. Germline loops: CDR1 SGHRS, CDR2 YFSETQ. Trimming removed 4 bases from V and 0 bases from J; junction bases left unmatched: 8. CDR3 DNA sequence: TGCGCCAGCAGCCTGCCCCCACTAGCGGGGAGCACAGATACGCAGTATTTT. It translates to CASSLPPLAGSTDTQYF.

The J gene is TRBJ2-5, the V gene TRBV10-3, with 7 nucleotides matching TRBD2. V was pared by 6 bases and J by 3 bases, with 4 bases of the junction left unmatched. The CDR3 contains 13 residues. Germline CDR1 ENHRY, CDR2 SYGVKD. The CDR3 protein is CAIRASGEETQYF. The DNA for the CDR3 is TGTGCCATCAGGGCTAGCGGAGAAGAGACCCAGTACTTC.

CDR3 DNA sequence: TGTGCCAGCAGGGGGCTTTCCTATAATTCACCCCTCCACTTT. Protein sequence: CASRGLSYNSPLHF. The chain employs TRBV28 and TRBJ1-6; TRBD1 might be the D (5 bases). V lost 6 bases, J lost 1 base, and 7 bases lay in between. This CDR3 spans 14 amino acids. Germline V gene sequence: CDR1 MDHEN, CDR2 SYDVKM.

The J gene is TRBJ1-1, the V gene TRBV6-2 or TRBV6-3; 7 bases are shared with TRBD1. The CDR3 has 14 amino acids. Germline CDR1 is MNHEY and CDR2 is SVGEGT. Trimming removed 5 bases from V and 1 base from J; junction bases left unmatched: 4. The CDR3, as DNA: TGTGCCAGCAGTCCCTACAGGGGGAACACTGAAGCTTTCTTT. Translating it yields CASSPYRGNTEAFF.

V is TRBV7-7 and J is TRBJ2-2, with D uncertain. The CDR3 consists of 15 residues. Germline CDR1 reads SSHAT; CDR2 reads FNYEAQ (reference sequence). The ends were cut back, 3 bases at V and 4 bases at J, with 12 bases in the middle. The CDR3 DNA sequence: TGTGCCAGCAGCTTCGATTCTAGTGGCACCGGGGAGCTGTTTTTT. It specifies CASSFDSSGTGELFF.

The DNA for the CDR3 is TGTGCCAGCAGGCCCACCAGCTCTGGAAACACCATATATTTT. Its translation: CASRPTSSGNTIYF. The chain employs TRBV28 and TRBJ1-3; D uncertain. This CDR3 is 14 amino acids long. Trimming stripped 6 bases from V and 0 bases from J, with 9 bases between. In germline, CDR1 is MDHEN, CDR2 SYDVKM.

The J gene is TRBJ1-1, the V gene TRBV11-2, with 7 bases matching TRBD1. Germline trimming cut 3 bases from V and 11 bases from J; bases unmatched to any gene: 9. CDR1 and CDR2 from the germline V gene are SGHAT and FQNNGV. CDR3 size: 13 residues. As DNA, the CDR3 is TGTGCCAGCAGCTTTACAGGGGCGCATGAGGCTTTCTTT. It translates to CASSFTGAHEAFF.

This chain connects TRBV11-2 to TRBJ1-1; no definite D call. Per the germline V gene, CDR1 is SGHAT and CDR2 is FQNNGV. The CDR3 runs to 15 residues. Trimming shortened V by 2 bases and J by 2 bases, and 12 bases separated the two germline ends. This chain's CDR3 is CASSLREAINTEAFF. For the CDR3, the DNA is TGTGCCAGCAGCTTAAGAGAGGCTATCAACACTGAAGCTTTCTTT.

This clone showed up just once. This chain uses TRBV7-2 with TRBJ1-1; 7 bases map to TRBD1. Germline CDR1 and CDR2: SGHTA and FQGNSA. V shed 5 bases, J shed 3 bases, and the junction held 9 bases outside the gene matches. The CDR3 covers 15 residues. DNA for the CDR3: TGTGCCAGCAGCCCGACAGGGTTTTGGGACACTGAAGCTTTCTTT. It codes for CASSPTGFWDTEAFF. Full variable domain (rest looked up from reference TRBV7-2 and TRBJ1-1): GAGVSQSPSNKVTEKGKDVELRCDPISGHTALYWYRQSLGQGLEFLIYFQGNSAPDKSGLPSDRFSAERTGGSVSTLTIQRTQQEDSAVYLCASSPTGFWDTEAFFGQGTRLTVV.

CDR3 region: CASSLDHASSYNSPLHF. CDR3 nucleotide sequence: TGTGCCAGCAGCTTAGATCACGCGAGCTCCTATAATTCACCCCTCCACTTT. The V and J genes are TRBV11-2 and TRBJ1-6; D ambiguous. The CDR3 is made up of 17 amino acids. Trimming removed 0 bases from V and 0 bases from J, with 9 bases in between. CDR1 and CDR2 (germline): SGHAT, FQNNGV. The whole variable domain, filled in from reference TRBV11-2 and TRBJ1-6, reads EAGVAQSPRYKIIEKRQSVAFWCNPISGHATLYWYQQILGQGPKLLIQFQNNGVVDDSQLPKDRFSAERLKGVDSTLKIQPAKLEDSAVYLCASSLDHASSYNSPLHFGNGTRLTVT.

This clone turned up a few times. The rearrangement links TRBV18 to TRBJ1-1; 7 positions agree with TRBD1. Trimming cost V 6 bases and J 11 bases; bases outside gene matches: 6. Germline V gene sequence: CDR1 KGHSH, CDR2 LQKENI. This CDR3 is 11 amino acids long. CDR3 loop: CASSMDRWAFF. CDR3 bases: TGTGCCAGCTCCATGGACAGGTGGGCTTTCTTT.

The V gene is TRBV5-1, the J gene TRBJ2-1; D is perhaps TRBD1 (6 bases). CDR1 and CDR2 from the germline V gene are SGHRS and YFSETQ. V was trimmed by 4 bases and J by 6 bases, leaving 17 bases between them. This CDR3 region has 15 residues. The CDR3 coding sequence is TGCGCCAGCAGCCCGAGCCGGACAGAAAGCAATGAGCAGTTCTTC. Translating it yields CASSPSRTESNEQFF.

This chain joins TRBV19 and TRBJ1-1; no reliable D call. CDR3 length: 15 amino acids. V was trimmed by 3 bases and J by 1 base, leaving 12 bases between them. Germline CDR1 and CDR2: LNHDA and SQIVND (reference sequence). CDR3 DNA sequence: TGTGCCAGTAGTATCTCCGGGAGGAAGAACACTGAAGCTTTCTTT. It specifies CASSISGRKNTEAFF.